This T cell receptor (beta chain) originates from a study of T cells after yellow fever vaccination. There are 15 residues in the CDR3. The junction had 9 bases not matched to a gene; V was cut back by 4 bases and J by 4 bases. Germline V CDR1 and CDR2: MGHRA, YSYEKL. The 5'RACE template-switching step produced TCR cDNA and added a universal primer site and UMIs. TCRdb passed the 5' RACE reads through MiXCR, listing each CDR3 protein once. In the table there are 150,000 to 200,000 distinct CDR3 sequences, approximately 11% of which are singletons. This clonotype was seen a few times. Its antigen is unidentified. The study, taken as a whole, reports: Weaker in magnitude, the secondary response showed a faster peak on day 5 versus 15. Most clones from primary vaccination were detected again post-booster (just under 97% CD4, 88% CD8). One caveat is that FACS-sorted repertoires could contain abundant clonotypes contaminating from the bulk population.

The sample in question was CD8+ T cells sorted from PBMCs, obtained 15 days after the yellow fever booster vaccination. The clonotype originates from a man younger than 35 who received the YFV17D yellow fever vaccine. This sequence joins TRBV4-1 and TRBJ2-7, with TRBD1 identical over 8 bases. CDR3 sequence (DNA): TGCGCCAGCAGCCCCACACAGGGGGTTGGGTACGAGCAGTACTTC. This encodes CASSPTQGVGYEQYF.